The present T cell receptor beta chain was sequenced within a study of T cell repertoires in cytomegalovirus infection. Study-level information: Used in the study were CMV epitopes, some recently identified and HLA-C-restricted, others well-studied and HLA-B-restricted. Both CMV infection and a matching HLA type were indicated by public TCR beta signatures. Study results and caveats: The ex vivo response was dominated by HLA-C-restricted CMV-specific TCR beta clonotypes. Summed frequency of public TCR beta families distinguished CMV carriers with the relevant HLA.

This CDR3 is built from 15 residues. V shed 6 bases, J shed 8 bases, and the junction held 8 bases outside the gene matches. Germline V gene data show CDR1 as MNHNS and CDR2 as SASEGT. In this sample, this clonotype turned up many times. Antigen unknown. One entry per CDR3 protein, called by TCRdb with MiXCR from the reads. The sample yields about 340,000 distinct CDR3 sequences, roughly 29% seen once. V and J are TRBV6-1 and TRBJ2-1, with 12 nucleotides matching TRBD2. Specimen: cultured PBMCs, collected from culture after CMV antigen stimulation. The receptor was isolated from a human donor in good health (CMV status not recorded). Some clones in this sample may be carry-over from other donors' samples. CDR3 coding DNA: TGTGCCAGCAGGACAACTAGCGGGGGGTTCCATGAGCAGTTCTTC. Amino acid sequence: CASRTTSGGFHEQFF.